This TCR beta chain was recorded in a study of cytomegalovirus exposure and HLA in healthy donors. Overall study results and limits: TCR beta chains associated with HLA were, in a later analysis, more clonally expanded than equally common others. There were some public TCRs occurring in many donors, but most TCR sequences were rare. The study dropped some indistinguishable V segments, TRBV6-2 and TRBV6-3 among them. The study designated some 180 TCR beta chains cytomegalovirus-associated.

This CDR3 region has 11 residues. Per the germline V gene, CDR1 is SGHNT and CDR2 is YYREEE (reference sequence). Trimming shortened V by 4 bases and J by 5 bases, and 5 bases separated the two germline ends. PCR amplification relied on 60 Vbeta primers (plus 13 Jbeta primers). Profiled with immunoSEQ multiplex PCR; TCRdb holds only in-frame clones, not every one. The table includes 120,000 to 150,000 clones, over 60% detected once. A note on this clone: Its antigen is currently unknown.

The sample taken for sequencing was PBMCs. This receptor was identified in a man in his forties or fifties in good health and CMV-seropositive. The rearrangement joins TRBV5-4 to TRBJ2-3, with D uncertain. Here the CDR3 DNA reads TGTGCCAGCAGCCGCAGAGATACGCAGTATTTT. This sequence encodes CASSRRDTQYF.